Included here is one T cell receptor (beta chain) sequence, with context. The repertoire was sequenced with immunoSEQ multiplex PCR; TCRdb's copy has only in-frame clones and lacks some. The sample carries 170,000 or so clones, around 80% recorded once. This entry belongs to a study of blood T cell repertoires in COVID-19. J gave up 4 bases and V 8 bases, and 6 bases lay outside the gene matches. Germline loops: CDR1 MNHEY, CDR2 SVGAGI. This CDR3 spans 14 amino acids. The sample comprised peripheral blood. The chain joins TRBV6-5 to TRBJ2-7; TRBD2 matches 12 bases. The sequence was collected from a woman aged 40 to 50 with COVID-19, enrolled during active disease. In nucleotides, the CDR3 is TGTGCCAGCCTACCTAGCGGGAGGGTTTACGAGCAGTACTTC. Translated, it gives CASLPSGRVYEQYF.